This TCR beta chain is from a study of cytomegalovirus exposure and HLA in healthy donors. A word on this clone: What it binds is unknown.

Overall study findings and caveats: Most of the TCR beta V segments (in an earlier analysis) were productive either about 87% or about 30% of the time. CMV serostatus stood as the only immune exposure information on hand.

Nominally healthy donors provided the samples, though records likely missed some immune exposures. PCR involved 60 Vbeta and 13 Jbeta primers. TCRdb keeps only in-frame clones here, not all; method: immunoSEQ multiplex PCR. The repertoire has more than 140,000 clones, roughly 87% of them found once; the top ten carry approximately 5.5%. Germline assignment: CDR1 MNHNS and CDR2 SASEGT. The CDR3 covers 14 residues. Losses at the gene ends were 7 bases for V and 6 bases for J; bases not matched to a gene: 12. The sequence was obtained from a man aged 25-40 years in good health and CMV-seropositive. The chain recombines TRBV6-1 with TRBJ2-7; TRBD1 matches at 7 bases. The sample was PBMCs. CDR3 DNA: TGTGCCAGCAAACGGGAACACAGACAGGGCGAGCAGTACTTC. This sequence encodes CASKREHRQGEQYF.